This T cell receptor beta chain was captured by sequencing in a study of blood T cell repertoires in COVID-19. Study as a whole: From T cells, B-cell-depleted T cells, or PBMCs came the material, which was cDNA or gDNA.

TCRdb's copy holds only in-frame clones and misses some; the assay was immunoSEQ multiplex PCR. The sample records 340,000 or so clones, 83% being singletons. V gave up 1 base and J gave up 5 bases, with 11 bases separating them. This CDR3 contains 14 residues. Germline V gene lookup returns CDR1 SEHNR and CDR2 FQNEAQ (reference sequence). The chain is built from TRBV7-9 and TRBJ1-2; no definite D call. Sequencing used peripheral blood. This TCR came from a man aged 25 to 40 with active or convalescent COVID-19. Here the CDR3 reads CASSLDIRFYGYTF. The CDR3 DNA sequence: TGTGCCAGCAGCTTAGATATCCGGTTTTATGGCTACACCTTC.